These 23 T cell receptor beta chains were all obtained from the same sample, sequenced in a study of cytomegalovirus exposure and HLA in healthy donors. Sequenced by immunoSEQ multiplex PCR; TCRdb stores in-frame clones only, minus some. The sample records 90,000 to 100,000 clones, about 90% being singletons. Source material: PBMCs. The receptors come from a man aged 18 to 29 in good health and CMV-seropositive.

This chain uses TRBV11-2 with TRBJ2-5, with 9 bases matching TRBD2. J gave up 5 bases and V 3 bases, and 10 bases lay outside the gene matches. Germline V gene sequence: CDR1 SGHAT, CDR2 FQNNGV. This CDR3 has 16 amino acids. This CDR3 reads CASSFTGTSWGETQYF. The CDR3 nucleotides are TGTGCCAGCAGCTTTACCGGGACTAGCTGGGGTGAGACCCAGTACTTC.

The genes are TRBV28 and TRBJ2-1; D possibly corresponds to TRBD1 (5 bases). V lost 2 bases and J 8 bases, leaving 7 bases between the germline ends. The CDR3 is made up of 12 amino acids. Looked up from germline, CDR1 is MDHEN and CDR2 is SYDVKM. CDR3 nucleotides: TGTGCCAGCAGTTTAAGGGGCCATGAGCAGTTCTTC. Protein sequence: CASSLRGHEQFF.

The V gene is TRBV5-6, the J gene TRBJ1-2; D is ambiguous. V gave up 4 bases and J gave up 1 base, with 14 bases separating them. The CDR3 has 15 amino acids. Germline assignment: CDR1 SGHDT and CDR2 YYEEEE. CDR3 bases: TGTGCCAGCAGCGTAATAGCGACGGATAACTATGGCTACACCTTC. This encodes CASSVIATDNYGYTF.

The chain carries TRBV4-2 and TRBJ2-5, with TRBD2 matching over 8 bases. Germline V CDR1 and CDR2: LGHNA, YNFKEQ. This CDR3 has 18 residues. V dropped 4 bases and J dropped 6; count of bases not matched to a gene: 19. Here the CDR3 reads CASSLHHPPRGGQQTQYF. The CDR3 DNA follows: TGTGCCAGCAGCCTCCATCATCCCCCCCGGGGGGGCCAGCAGACCCAGTACTTC.

The chain combines TRBV19 with TRBJ1-5, with 10 positions matching TRBD1. With 6 bases clipped from V and 4 bases from J, the junction kept 6 bases outside the gene matches. The CDR3 is made up of 15 amino acids. Germline lookup yields CDR1 LNHDA and CDR2 SQIVND (reference sequence). The CDR3 spells CASRAGTGVNQPQHF. CDR3 sequence (DNA): TGTGCCAGTAGAGCCGGGACAGGGGTGAATCAGCCCCAGCATTTT.

The CDR3 spells CASSRVFELLTNEQFF. CDR3 coding DNA: TGTGCCAGCAGCCGAGTGTTCGAATTATTAACCAATGAGCAGTTCTTC. The chain is built from TRBV11-3 and TRBJ2-1; D ambiguous. CDR3 size: 16 residues. The V end lost 5 bases, the J end lost 6 bases, and 20 bases lay between the germline ends. Germline V lookup: CDR1 SGHNT, CDR2 YENEEA.

This clone was recorded only once. The chain couples TRBV18 to TRBJ1-1, with a weak D call TRBD1 (6 bases). CDR3 length: 16 amino acids. The germline CDR1 and CDR2 sequences are KGHSH and LQKENI. Between the trimmed V and J ends, which lost 3 bases and 1 base, there was a span of 15 bases. The CDR3 sequence is CASSPYTDSKNTEAFF. The CDR3 DNA sequence: TGTGCCAGCTCACCGTACACGGACAGCAAGAACACTGAAGCTTTCTTT.

V usage is TRBV9 and J usage is TRBJ2-1, with TRBD2 identical over 11 bases. The V segment lost 0 bases and the J segment 3 bases; nucleotides outside the gene matches: 2. The CDR3 extends over 16 amino acids. CDR1 is SGDLS, CDR2 YYNGEE, per germline. The CDR3 loop reads CASSVGGTSGYNEQFF. CDR3 coding DNA: TGTGCCAGCAGCGTAGGCGGGACTAGCGGCTACAATGAGCAGTTCTTC.

The chain recombines TRBV29-1 with TRBJ1-1; D is unresolved. The germline V gene encodes CDR1 SQVTM and CDR2 ANQGSEA. Trimming stripped 4 bases from V and 2 bases from J, with 8 bases between. The CDR3 is 12 residues long. The CDR3 DNA reads as TGCAGCGTTGGAGGCAGTAACACTGAAGCTTTCTTT. As protein: CSVGGSNTEAFF.

The V call is TRBV19, the J call TRBJ2-7; tentatively, D is TRBD1 (6 bases). Germline assignment: CDR1 LNHDA and CDR2 SQIVND (reference sequence). This CDR3 is built from 14 residues. Between the trimmed V and J ends, which lost 4 bases and 2 bases, there was a span of 12 bases. The CDR3 here is CASSTDSFAYEQYF. DNA of the CDR3: TGTGCCAGTAGTACGGACAGTTTTGCCTACGAGCAGTACTTC.

The chain combines TRBV10-2 with TRBJ2-3; 13 positions match TRBD2. Trimming cost V 7 bases and J 6 bases; bases outside gene matches: 7. Germline V lookup: CDR1 WSHSY, CDR2 SAAADI. The CDR3 spans 15 residues. The CDR3 DNA reads as TGCGCCAGCACCAGACTAGCGGGAGGATGGGATACGCAGTATTTT. It translates to CASTRLAGGWDTQYF.

CDR3 protein: CASRKSGRNTGELFF. DNA of the CDR3: TGTGCCAGCAGGAAAAGCGGGAGGAACACCGGGGAGCTGTTTTTT. This sequence joins TRBV6-6 and TRBJ2-2; 8 nucleotides match TRBD2. CDR1 and CDR2 from the germline V gene are MNHNY and SVGAGI (reference sequence). The J segment lost 1 base and the V segment lost 6 bases, leaving 4 bases of the junction unmatched. The length of the CDR3 is 15 residues.

The CDR3 DNA follows: TGTGCCAGCAGTCCAATGTACCAAGAGACCCAGTACTTC. This translates into CASSPMYQETQYF. The chain carries TRBV27 and TRBJ2-5; D is unclear. Germline V CDR1 and CDR2: MNHEY, SMNVEV (reference sequence). This CDR3 is built from 13 residues. With 5 bases removed from V and 0 bases from J, the gap between germline ends came to 7 bases.

The rearrangement uses TRBV5-6 and TRBJ2-2; D not certain. Germline V gene data show CDR1 as SGHDT and CDR2 as YYEEEE. V was trimmed by 4 bases and J by 6 bases, leaving 13 bases between them. This CDR3 spans 14 amino acids. CDR3 sequence reads: CASSSDTLPGELFF. The CDR3 DNA is TGTGCCAGCAGCAGTGACACTCTCCCCGGGGAGCTGTTTTTT.

The CDR3 spells CASSLDGSGGLGTQYF. CDR3 nucleotide sequence: TGTGCCAGCAGCTTAGACGGAAGCGGGGGCCTGGGGACCCAGTACTTC. The chain combines TRBV7-2 with TRBJ2-5, with 8 bases lining up with TRBD2. The CDR3 covers 16 residues. Germline CDR1 and CDR2: SGHTA and FQGNSA. Trimming at V came to 1 base and at J to 7 bases, leaving 11 bases not matched to a gene. Drawing the rest from reference TRBV7-2 and TRBJ2-5, the complete variable domain is GAGVSQSPSNKVTEKGKDVELRCDPISGHTALYWYRQSLGQGLEFLIYFQGNSAPDKSGLPSDRFSAERTGGSVSTLTIQRTQQEDSAVYLCASSLDGSGGLGTQYFGPGTRLLVL.

The rearrangement joins TRBV5-1 to TRBJ1-4; a weak D match, TRBD1 (5 bases). Trimming left V 4 bases short and J 3 bases short, with 13 bases between. CDR1 and CDR2 (germline): SGHRS, YFSETQ. CDR3 length: 15 amino acids. As DNA, the CDR3 is TGCGCCAGCAGCCCCCAGGGTTCAGCTAATGAAAAACTGTTTTTT. Encoded protein: CASSPQGSANEKLFF. Filled out from reference TRBV5-1 and TRBJ1-4, the complete variable domain reads KAGVTQTPRYLIKTRGQQVTLSCSPISGHRSVSWYQQTPGQGLQFLFEYFSETQRNKGNFPGRFSGRQFSNSRSEMNVSTLELGDSALYLCASSPQGSANEKLFFGSGTQLSVL.

V gene TRBV5-1 combines with J gene TRBJ2-2; 12 nucleotides agree with TRBD2. Germline values: CDR1 SGHRS, CDR2 YFSETQ. This CDR3 comprises 16 residues. The junction had 2 bases not matched to a gene; V was cut back by 0 bases and J by 5 bases. The CDR3 bases are TGCGCCAGCAGCTTGGCACTAGCGGGGGGAACCGGGGAGCTGTTTTTT. Amino acid sequence: CASSLALAGGTGELFF.

This rearrangement joins TRBV10-2 to TRBJ1-1; 9 bases line up with TRBD1. This CDR3 is built from 15 residues. Trimming at V came to 2 bases and at J to 10 bases, leaving 11 bases not matched to a gene. Germline V gene lookup returns CDR1 WSHSY and CDR2 SAAADI. CDR3 loop: CASSEIQGAGLGAFF. In DNA, the CDR3 is TGCGCCAGCAGTGAGATACAGGGGGCGGGACTTGGAGCTTTCTTT.

The chain combines TRBV6-1 with TRBJ2-2, with 10 positions matching TRBD2. With V trimmed by 1 base and J by 3 bases, 8 bases remained unmatched. This CDR3 region has 18 residues. CDR1 and CDR2 from the germline V gene are MNHNS and SASEGT. The CDR3 is CASSEGTAGGRYTGELFF. DNA for the CDR3: TGTGCCAGCAGTGAAGGTACAGCGGGGGGGCGCTACACCGGGGAGCTGTTTTTT.

The rearrangement joins TRBV7-9 to TRBJ2-2; 13 nucleotides line up with TRBD2. This CDR3 spans 17 amino acids. V gave up 5 bases and J gave up 6 bases; unmatched junction bases: 9. The V gene's germline CDR1 is SEHNR and CDR2 FQNEAQ (reference sequence). The DNA for the CDR3 is TGTGCCAGCAGCCTCTCCGGGACTAGCGGGATTGCCGGGGAGCTGTTTTTT. The encoded protein is CASSLSGTSGIAGELFF.

V and J are TRBV4-3 and TRBJ2-1; 11 bases match TRBD1. The germline CDR1 and CDR2 sequences are LGHNA and YSLEER. With V trimmed by 0 bases and J by 11 bases, 12 bases remained unmatched. This CDR3 contains 17 residues. The DNA of the CDR3 is TGCGCCAGCAGCCAAGATCGTCAGGGGACAGGGGGTTTCCAGCAGTTCTTC. It specifies CASSQDRQGTGGFQQFF.

The DNA for the CDR3 is TGTGCCAGCAGCTTAACCGGGTCTGGAAACACCATATATTTT. Translated: CASSLTGSGNTIYF. The chain couples TRBV7-2 to TRBJ1-3; unclear D gene. This CDR3 region has 14 residues. CDR1 is SGHTA, CDR2 FQGNSA, per germline. Trimming stripped 2 bases from V and 1 base from J, with 6 bases between.

The chain joins TRBV5-6 to TRBJ2-5; 15 bases agree with TRBD2. Germline values: CDR1 SGHDT, CDR2 YYEEEE. CDR3 length equals 16 residues. With 4 bases clipped from V and 5 bases from J, the junction kept 6 bases outside the gene matches. This CDR3 is CASSGTGTSGRETQYF. The CDR3 DNA sequence: TGTGCCAGCAGCGGAACCGGGACTAGCGGGAGGGAGACCCAGTACTTC.